This paragraph covers one T cell receptor (beta chain) sequence. The antigen it recognizes is unknown. Within one base of it there is no much larger clone, and no base qualities were kept. This record comes from a study of vaccination and CD4 T cells after COVID-19 (dated by TCRdb to the early 2020s). In the study overall: Every convalescent patient had a positive nasal swab PCR test for SARS-CoV-2, with mild disease in roughly 10 patients and severe disease in one. In the convalescent cohort there were six males and four females, among whom were two Hispanic individuals, seven Caucasians, two Asians and one multiracial person. Participants got two doses of the Pfizer-BioNTech BNT162b2 vaccine (n=8) or two doses of the Moderna mRNA-1273 vaccine (n=2). Post-COVID blood samples from convalescent patients were collected a median of roughly 100 days after diagnosis, with a range of about 35 to 161 days. Post-vaccine blood samples were obtained a median of around 67 days after the second vaccine dose, with a range of 14 to 241 days. The cultures were stimulated with overlapping spike peptide pools from SARS-CoV-2 and from the common cold coronaviruses HCoV-NL63, HCoV-OC43 and HCoV-229E. Control cultures used a CEFX viral epitope pool as positive control, an HIV-1 Nef peptide pool as negative control, or no peptide. The spike-specific CD4+ TCR repertoire was compared before and after mRNA vaccination in approximately ten COVID-19 convalescent patients and a few infection-naive healthy vaccine recipients. Points the paper makes about the study in general: An increase in the median number of SARS-CoV-2-reactive clonotypes from some 20 after infection to roughly 36 after vaccination was observed, but the change was not found to be significant. In convalescent patients, a median around 85% of post-vaccine SARS-CoV-2-reactive clones were detected only after vaccination, and vaccine-specific priming was suggested by this finding. Relatively few convalescent patients were included in the study, and early timepoints after natural infection were not analyzed. In convalescent patients, nearly all vaccine-specific clones (304 of 307) were found to be mono-reactive for SARS-CoV-2 spike rather than cross-reactive with common cold coronaviruses.

As encoded in the germline V gene (reference sequence), CDR1 is LNHNV while CDR2 is YYDKDF. The junction shows trimming of 4 bases on V and 4 bases on J, plus 11 bases between the germline ends. The CDR3 runs 13 residues from the cysteine to the phenylalanine. CDR3 DNA only is kept here, 39 bases in frame from base 1. The treatment or condition label, read with the paper, signifies: roughly 10-day PBMC culture with coronavirus spike peptide pools or control peptides (ViraFEST assay). To expand antigen-specific T cells with peptide pools and then pick out the expanded clonotypes through TCR sequencing, the study relied on the ViraFEST assay. The convalescent patients' positive SARS-CoV-2 PCR tests fell between March and December 2020, which was before the Alpha, Beta and Delta variants emerged in the United States. PBMCs were cultured at about 2 million per well in IMDM supplemented with approximately 5.4% human AB serum and around 9.5 IU/ml IL-2, with 9.5 to 10 ug/ml peptide pools added. Half of the culture medium was replaced with fresh IL-2-containing medium on days 3 and 7. CD4+ T cells were isolated after around 9 days of culture through negative selection using the EasySep CD4+ T cell isolation kit. Ficoll-Paque Plus gradient centrifugation was used to isolate PBMCs from whole blood, and the isolated PBMCs were then either used fresh or cryopreserved at -140C. Triplicate wells were generally used for each culture condition.

The library was made by PCR. DNA from cultured CD4+ T cells was subjected to TCR sequencing with the Oncomine TCR Beta short-read assay at the Johns Hopkins FTIC core. The QIAamp micro DNA kit was used to extract genomic DNA from the cultured CD4+ T cells. Oncomine TCR Beta libraries from cultured CD4+ T cells were pooled with unique dual indexes and sequenced on an Illumina iSeq 100. The authors processed their data as follows. Non-productive sequences were removed, and CDR3s that did not start with C, did not end with F or W, or were shorter than 7 amino acids were discarded. Antigen-specific clonotypes were identified using the MANAFEST web application through comparison of peptide-stimulated wells with reference and other culture wells. Positive clones required FDR below 0.05, an odds ratio above 5, and productive frequency above 0.1% in at least two of three replicate wells. Cross-reactive clonotypes were defined as significantly expanded in both SARS-CoV-2 spike wells and at least one common cold coronavirus spike condition. Using R version 3.6.1, CDR3 homology was evaluated through Levenshtein distances (stringdist) along with unrooted phylogenetic trees (ape). TCRdb's own reprocessing of the public reads used fastp at Q25 and MiXCR and kept productive beta chains. Rows with a matching CDR3 protein are joined into one entry that keeps the most common DNA and genes. TCRdb, not the original authors, processed these V and J calls. The sample data list around 19,000 distinct CDR3 sequences, and 45% to 50% of these were observed just once. The top ten clonotypes cover 4% of the sample.

Recombination joined TRBV15 with TRBJ2-7; the best D guess is TRBD1, with 6 bases matching. The sample was CD4+ T cells from blood, cultured in vitro. The TCR originated in a human donor who had recovered from COVID-19. At the DNA level, the sequence is TGTGCCACCAGCATCGGACAGAAGTACGAGCAGTACTTC. This yields the protein CATSIGQKYEQYF.